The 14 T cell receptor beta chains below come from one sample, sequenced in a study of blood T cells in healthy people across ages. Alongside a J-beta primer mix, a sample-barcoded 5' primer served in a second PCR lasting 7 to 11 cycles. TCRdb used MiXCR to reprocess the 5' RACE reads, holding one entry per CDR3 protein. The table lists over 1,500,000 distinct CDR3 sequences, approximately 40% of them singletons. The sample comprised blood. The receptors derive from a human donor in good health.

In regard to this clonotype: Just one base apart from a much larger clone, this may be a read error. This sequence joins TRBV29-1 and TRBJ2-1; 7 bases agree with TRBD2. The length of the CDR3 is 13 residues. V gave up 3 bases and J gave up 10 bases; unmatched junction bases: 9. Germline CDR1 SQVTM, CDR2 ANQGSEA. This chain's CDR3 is CSVDPVGGYEQFF. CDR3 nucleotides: TGCAGCGTTGATCCGGTGGGGGGGTACGAGCAGTTCTTC.

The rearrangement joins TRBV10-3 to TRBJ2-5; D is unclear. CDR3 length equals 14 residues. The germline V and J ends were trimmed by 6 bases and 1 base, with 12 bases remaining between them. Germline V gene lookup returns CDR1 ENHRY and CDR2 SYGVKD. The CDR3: CAISPMGSQETQYF. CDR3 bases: TGTGCCATCAGCCCCATGGGCAGCCAAGAGACCCAGTACTTC.

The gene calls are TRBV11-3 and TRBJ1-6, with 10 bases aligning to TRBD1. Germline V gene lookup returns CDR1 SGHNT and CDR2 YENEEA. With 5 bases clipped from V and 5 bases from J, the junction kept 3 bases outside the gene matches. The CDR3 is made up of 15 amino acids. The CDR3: CASSAGTGDNSPLHF. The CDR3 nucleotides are TGTGCCAGCAGCGCCGGGACAGGGGATAATTCACCCCTCCACTTT.

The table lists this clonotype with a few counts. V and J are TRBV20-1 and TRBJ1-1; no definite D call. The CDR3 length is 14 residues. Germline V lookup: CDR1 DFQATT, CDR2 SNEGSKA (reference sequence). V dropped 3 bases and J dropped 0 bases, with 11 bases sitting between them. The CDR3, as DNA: TGCAGTGCTAGGTTCGTGGGCATGAACACTGAAGCTTTCTTT. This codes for CSARFVGMNTEAFF.

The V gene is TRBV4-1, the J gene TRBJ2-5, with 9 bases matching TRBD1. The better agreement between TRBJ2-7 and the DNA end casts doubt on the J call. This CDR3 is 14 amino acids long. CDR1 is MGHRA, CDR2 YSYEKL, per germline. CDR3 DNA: TGCGCCAGCACCTTAGGGACAGGGTATGGCGAGCAGTACTTC. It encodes CASTLGTGYGEQYF.

DNA for the CDR3: TGTGCCAGCAGCCCCGAGCATCGAGAGACCCAGTACTTC. Translated, it gives CASSPEHRETQYF. This chain joins TRBV7-2 and TRBJ2-4, with no clear D. The DNA end favors TRBJ2-5, so the J call may be wrong. The CDR3 runs 13 residues. Germline loops: CDR1 SGHTA, CDR2 FQGNSA.

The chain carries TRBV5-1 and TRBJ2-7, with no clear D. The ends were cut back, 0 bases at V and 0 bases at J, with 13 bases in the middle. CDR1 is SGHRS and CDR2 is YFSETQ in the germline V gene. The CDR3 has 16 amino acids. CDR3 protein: CASSLAVGRDSYEQYF. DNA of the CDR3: TGCGCCAGCAGCTTGGCCGTTGGAAGGGACTCCTACGAGCAGTACTTC.

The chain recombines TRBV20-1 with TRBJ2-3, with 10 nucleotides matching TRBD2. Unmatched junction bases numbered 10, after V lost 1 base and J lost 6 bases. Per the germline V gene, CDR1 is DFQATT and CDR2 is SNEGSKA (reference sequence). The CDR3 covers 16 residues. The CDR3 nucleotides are TGCAGTGCTAGAGGCCTCGGAGCGGGGGGGCCTGATACGCAGTATTTT. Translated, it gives CSARGLGAGGPDTQYF.

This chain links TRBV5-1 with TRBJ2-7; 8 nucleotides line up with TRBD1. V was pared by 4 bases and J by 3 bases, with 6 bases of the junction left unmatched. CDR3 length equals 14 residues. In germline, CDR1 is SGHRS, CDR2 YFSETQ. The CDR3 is CASSPSRGHYEQYF. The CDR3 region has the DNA TGCGCCAGCAGCCCCTCCAGGGGGCACTACGAGCAGTACTTC.

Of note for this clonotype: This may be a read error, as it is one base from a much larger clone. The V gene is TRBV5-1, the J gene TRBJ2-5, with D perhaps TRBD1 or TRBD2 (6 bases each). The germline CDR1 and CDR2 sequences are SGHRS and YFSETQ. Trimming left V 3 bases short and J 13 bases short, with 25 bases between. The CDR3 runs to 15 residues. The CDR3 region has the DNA TGCGCCAGCAGCTATTCGGGGGCGGAGGGGAGCGAGCGGTACTTC. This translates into CASSYSGAEGSERYF.

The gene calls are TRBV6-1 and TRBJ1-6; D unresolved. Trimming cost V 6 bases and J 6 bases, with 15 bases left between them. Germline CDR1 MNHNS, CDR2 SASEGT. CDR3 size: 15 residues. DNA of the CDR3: TGTGCCAGCAGCGAGTTTACTGCGGTTAATTCACCCCTCCACTTT. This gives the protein CASSEFTAVNSPLHF.

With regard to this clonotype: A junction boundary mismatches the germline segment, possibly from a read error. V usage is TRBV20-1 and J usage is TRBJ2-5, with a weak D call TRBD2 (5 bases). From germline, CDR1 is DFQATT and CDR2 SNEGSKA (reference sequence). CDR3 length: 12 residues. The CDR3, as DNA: TGCGGTGCTACGGGAATCGCCGGGGAGCAGTACTTC. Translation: CGATGIAGEQYF.

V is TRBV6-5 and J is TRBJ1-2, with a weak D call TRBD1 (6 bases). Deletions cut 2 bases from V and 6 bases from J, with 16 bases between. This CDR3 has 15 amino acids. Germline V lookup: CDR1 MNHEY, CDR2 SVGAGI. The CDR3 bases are TGTGCCAGCAGTTACACGGCAGGGGCCCGGAATGGCTACACCTTC. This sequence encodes CASSYTAGARNGYTF.

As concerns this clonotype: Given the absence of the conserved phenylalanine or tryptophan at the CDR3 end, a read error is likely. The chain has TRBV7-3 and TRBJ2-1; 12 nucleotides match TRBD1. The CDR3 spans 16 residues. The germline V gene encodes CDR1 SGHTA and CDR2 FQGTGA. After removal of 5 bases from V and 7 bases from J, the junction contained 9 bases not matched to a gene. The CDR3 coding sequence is TGTGCCAGCAGCCTGATTCCGGGACAGGGGGCGAATGAGCAGTTCTCC. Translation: CASSLIPGQGANEQFS.